The sequence of this T cell receptor (beta chain) was determined in a study of T cells after yellow fever vaccination. The study made its TCR cDNA through 5'RACE template switching. That step introduced a universal primer site along with UMIs. TCRdb called the 5' RACE reads again in MiXCR, with one record for every CDR3 protein. The sample holds approximately 93,000 distinct CDR3 sequences, under 7% seen once. The CDR3 has 16 residues. Germline loops: CDR1 SEHNR, CDR2 FQNEAQ (reference sequence). V was cut by 4 bases and J by 4 bases, with 16 bases left in between. The chain carries TRBV7-9 and TRBJ1-4, with D maybe TRBD1 (5 bases). This specimen consisted of CD8+ T cells sorted from PBMCs, obtained 10 days after the yellow fever booster vaccination. This receptor was taken from a young man who received the YFV17D yellow fever vaccine. This CDR3 reads CASSSNLGRGNEKLFF. The CDR3 nucleotides read TGTGCCAGCAGCTCTAATTTGGGAAGGGGTAATGAAAAACTGTTTTTT.